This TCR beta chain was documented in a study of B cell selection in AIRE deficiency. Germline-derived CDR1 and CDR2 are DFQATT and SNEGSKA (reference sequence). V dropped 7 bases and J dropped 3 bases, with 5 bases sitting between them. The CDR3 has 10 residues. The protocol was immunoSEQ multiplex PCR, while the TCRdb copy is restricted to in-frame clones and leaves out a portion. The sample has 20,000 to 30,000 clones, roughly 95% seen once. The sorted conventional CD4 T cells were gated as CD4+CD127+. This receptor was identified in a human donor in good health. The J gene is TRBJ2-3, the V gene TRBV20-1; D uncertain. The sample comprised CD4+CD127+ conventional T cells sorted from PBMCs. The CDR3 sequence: CSGATDTQYF. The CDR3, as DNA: TGCAGTGGGGCAACAGATACGCAGTATTTT.